These 11 T cell receptor beta chains originate from one sample sequenced in a study of low-dose radiotherapy and immunotherapy resistance in tumors (dated by TCRdb to between 2020 and 2023). Instrument used: Illumina HiSeq 2500. First-strand cDNA was synthesized using Superscript III and a set of TRAV- and TRBV-specific primers, so that both TCRalpha and TCRbeta chains were covered. TCRs were amplified with Phusion for roughly 20 PCR cycles using a constant-region primer together with the adapter attached to the V primers. TCRdb applied fastp at Q25 and MiXCR to the public reads, then kept only in-frame beta chains. Entries that share a CDR3 protein sequence are merged under the most common genes and DNA. A total of about 97,000 distinct CDR3 sequences appear in this sample, around 21% of them only once. Approximately 4% of the sample belongs to the ten largest clones. The time point tag for this specimen amounts to: after trial treatment. Explained via the paper, the treatment or condition label denotes: LDRT plus nivolumab, ipilimumab, low-dose cyclophosphamide and aspirin (RACIN trial).

The sample in question was PBMCs, obtained after low-dose radiotherapy plus immunotherapy. All receptors come from a male donor with prostate cancer.

The chain employs TRBV10-3 and TRBJ2-3; D remains unclear. This CDR3 contains 13 residues. Trimming stripped 3 bases from V and 5 bases from J, with 9 bases between. In germline, CDR1 is ENHRY, CDR2 SYGVKD. This CDR3 is CAISDSPKDTQYF. Here the CDR3 DNA reads TGTGCCATCAGTGATAGCCCCAAAGATACGCAGTATTTT.

This clonotype came up once. This sequence joins TRBV14 and TRBJ2-3, with 7 bases that match TRBD2. V lost 4 bases, J lost 3 bases, and 4 bases stayed unmatched. Germline V CDR1 and CDR2: SGHDN, FVKESK. The CDR3 is made up of 14 amino acids. The CDR3 spells CASSRTRVTDTQYF. DNA of the CDR3: TGTGCCAGCAGCCGGACTAGAGTTACAGATACGCAGTATTTT.

This clonotype showed up just once. The chain couples TRBV29-1 to TRBJ2-7, with 9 bases fitting TRBD1. With V trimmed by 3 bases and J by 2 bases, 8 bases remained unmatched. The CDR3 totals 15 residues. Germline V lookup: CDR1 SQVTM, CDR2 ANQGSEA. CDR3 nucleotide sequence: TGCAGCGTTGACATGGGACAGGGCCGCGCCTACGAGCAGTACTTC. It yields the protein CSVDMGQGRAYEQYF.

There are many counts of this clonotype. V gene TRBV25-1 combines with J gene TRBJ1-3; D is possibly TRBD1 (5 bases). The CDR3 is 14 amino acids. Germline V gene sequence: CDR1 MGHDK, CDR2 SYGVNS. V was clipped by 4 bases and J by 2 bases, with 9 bases between them. The CDR3 loop reads CASSARVPGNTIYF. The CDR3 coding sequence is TGTGCCAGCAGTGCCAGGGTACCTGGAAACACCATATATTTT. Drawing the rest from reference TRBV25-1 and TRBJ1-3, the complete variable domain is EADIYQTPRYLVIGTGKKITLECSQTMGHDKMYWYQQDPGMELHLIHYSYGVNSTEKGDLSSESTVSRIRTEHFPLTLESARPSHTSQYLCASSARVPGNTIYFGEGSWLTVV.

This clonotype was recorded many times. The V call is TRBV5-1, the J call TRBJ2-2; 7 nucleotides line up with TRBD1. Germline-derived CDR1 and CDR2 are SGHRS and YFSETQ. The CDR3 spans 14 residues. J was trimmed by 6 bases and V by 6 bases; bases with no gene match: 8. The CDR3 is CASNRGSQAGELFF. The CDR3 DNA is TGCGCCAGCAACAGGGGAAGTCAGGCCGGGGAGCTGTTTTTT. Looking up the rest from reference TRBV5-1 and TRBJ2-2 gives the full variable domain: KAGVTQTPRYLIKTRGQQVTLSCSPISGHRSVSWYQQTPGQGLQFLFEYFSETQRNKGNFPGRFSGRQFSNSRSEMNVSTLELGDSALYLCASNRGSQAGELFFGEGSRLTVL.

The chain has TRBV9 and TRBJ1-2; D is ambiguous. Germline V gene lookup returns CDR1 SGDLS and CDR2 YYNGEE. The CDR3 runs 17 residues. V lost 4 bases to trimming and J lost 8 bases, with 27 bases between them. The CDR3 nucleotides are TGTGCCAGCAGCTCGACCCATATCCCGGGTATTATGAGAGGCTACACCTTC. It codes for CASSSTHIPGIMRGYTF.

The sample holds a few counts of this clonotype. The genes are TRBV6-1 and TRBJ1-6; 7 nucleotides agree with TRBD1. Germline trimming cut 4 bases from V and 2 bases from J; bases unmatched to any gene: 8. Germline loops: CDR1 MNHNS, CDR2 SASEGT. This CDR3 comprises 17 residues. CDR3 amino acids: CASSVKDRPTYNSPLHF. Written as DNA, the CDR3 is TGTGCCAGCAGTGTAAAGGACAGGCCAACCTATAATTCACCCCTCCACTTT.

This clonotype was observed at least ten times. The chain uses TRBV11-2 and TRBJ1-2; D is unclear. Germline V gene data show CDR1 as SGHAT and CDR2 as FQNNGV. This CDR3 spans 13 amino acids. Trimming stripped 1 base from V and 4 bases from J, with 7 bases between. The CDR3: CASSLAGGYGYTF. The CDR3 DNA follows: TGTGCCAGCAGCTTAGCCGGTGGCTATGGCTACACCTTC.

The rearrangement links TRBV4-2 to TRBJ1-1; D is unclear. Germline loops: CDR1 LGHNA, CDR2 YNFKEQ. This CDR3 has 14 amino acids. V lost 3 bases and J lost 10, with 18 bases in between. The CDR3, as DNA: TGTGCCAGCAGCCATATCGCCGGGCCGGGCGGAGCTTTCTTT. Its protein is CASSHIAGPGGAFF.

The sample holds many counts of this clonotype. This chain uses TRBV20-1 with TRBJ2-5; TRBD2 aligns across 7 bases. Trimming took 3 bases from V and 2 from J; bases not matched to a gene: 6. The CDR3 has 14 residues. Germline lookup yields CDR1 DFQATT and CDR2 SNEGSKA (reference sequence). In DNA, the CDR3 is TGCAGTGCTAGGGGAGGGACGGAGCAAGAGACCCAGTACTTC. This translates into CSARGGTEQETQYF.

Many counts were recorded for this clonotype. This chain joins TRBV12-3 or TRBV12-4 and TRBJ2-3, with D possibly TRBD2 on 6 matching bases. The length of the CDR3 is 14 residues. V was cut by 6 bases and J by 0 bases, with 10 bases left in between. CDR3: CASSLGTSTDTQYF. CDR3 coding DNA: TGTGCCAGCAGCTTGGGGACTAGCACAGATACGCAGTATTTT.